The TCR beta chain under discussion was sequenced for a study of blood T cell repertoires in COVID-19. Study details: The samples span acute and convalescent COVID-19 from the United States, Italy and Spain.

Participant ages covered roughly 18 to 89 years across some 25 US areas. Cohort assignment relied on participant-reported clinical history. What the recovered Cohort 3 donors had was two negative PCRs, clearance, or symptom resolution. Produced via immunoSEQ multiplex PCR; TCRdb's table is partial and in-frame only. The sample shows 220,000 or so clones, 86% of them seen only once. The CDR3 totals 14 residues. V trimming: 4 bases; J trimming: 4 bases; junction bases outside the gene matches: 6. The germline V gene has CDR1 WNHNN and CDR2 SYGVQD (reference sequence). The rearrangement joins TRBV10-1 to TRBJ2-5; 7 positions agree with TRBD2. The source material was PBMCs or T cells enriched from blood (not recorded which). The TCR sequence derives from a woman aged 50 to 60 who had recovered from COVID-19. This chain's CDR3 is CASSGLARRETQYF. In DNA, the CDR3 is TGCGCCAGCAGTGGACTAGCCCGCCGAGAGACCCAGTACTTC.